The T cell receptor (beta chain) described here comes from a study of blood T cells in healthy people across ages. Combining a sample-barcoded 5' primer with a J-beta primer mix, a second PCR ran for about 7 to 11 cycles. From the 5' RACE reads, TCRdb called clonotypes with MiXCR, one entry per CDR3 protein. The profile shows about a million distinct CDR3 sequences, 48% of them singletons. Trimming removed 0 bases at V and 12 bases at J, with 14 bases between. The CDR3 covers 13 residues. Germline-derived CDR1 and CDR2 are LNHNV and YYDKDF (reference sequence). The receptor comes from a man younger than 45 in good health. The sequenced material came from blood. The chain couples TRBV15 to TRBJ1-1; weak D call: TRBD1 (6 bases). CDR3 residues: CATSRDETGASFF. The CDR3 DNA reads as TGTGCCACCAGCAGAGATGAGACGGGGGCATCTTTCTTT.